This T cell receptor (beta chain) was sequenced in a study of blood T cell repertoires in COVID-19. Profiled with immunoSEQ multiplex PCR; TCRdb holds only in-frame clones, not every one. This table holds approximately 230,000 clones, 70% to 90% found once. CDR1 and CDR2 (germline): SQVTM, ANQGSEA. The CDR3 has 12 amino acids. Trimming took 2 bases from V and 8 from J, leaving 12 bases between them. This sequence was found in a man younger than 35 with active or convalescent COVID-19. Sequenced input: peripheral blood. The chain joins TRBV29-1 to TRBJ1-2, with a tentative D call TRBD1 (6 bases). The DNA of the CDR3 is TGCAGCGTTGAACCACAGGGTGACGGCTACACCTTC. This sequence encodes CSVEPQGDGYTF.